This TCR beta chain is from a study of blood T cells in healthy people across ages. The sample holds many counts of this clonotype. With a J-beta primer mix and a sample-barcoded 5' primer, a second PCR ran 7 to 11 cycles. MiXCR was run by TCRdb on the 5' RACE reads, yielding one entry per CDR3 protein. Of around 990,000 distinct CDR3 sequences listed, 30% to 40% were seen once; the top ten hold under 15%. Germline V gene lookup returns CDR1 SNHLY and CDR2 FYNNEI. There are 14 residues in the CDR3. V gave up 6 bases and J gave up 2 bases; unmatched junction bases: 4. This clonotype was obtained from a man between 18 and 35 years old in good health. This chain links TRBV2 with TRBJ2-5; 9 bases are a match to TRBD1. The sequencing sample was made of blood. The CDR3 bases are TGTGCCAGCAGCCAGGACAGGGGACAAGAGACCCAGTACTTC. Amino acid sequence: CASSQDRGQETQYF.